This TCR beta chain was found in a study of T cells in Graves' hyperthyroidism and ophthalmopathy. Across the study: Initial diagnosis, before any treatment, was when peripheral blood was collected.

V was pared by 6 bases and J by 1 base, with 17 bases of the junction left unmatched. This CDR3 spans 19 amino acids. Germline loops: CDR1 LNHDA, CDR2 SQIVND (reference sequence). The study, taken as a whole, reports: In the blood, most expanded thyroid clonotypes above 0.001 appeared as well.

Each 10 ml fresh peripheral blood draw supplied the PBMCs. The source material, RNA transcripts, was used to amplify TCR beta CDR3 regions. During a first-round RT-PCR of the TCR CDR3, the HTBI primer set was used. Each CDR3 protein is one row after TCRdb ran MiXCR on the multiplex PCR reads. The repertoire holds around 520,000 distinct CDR3 sequences, with approximately 14% as singletons. About this clonotype: Its target is not known.

V gene TRBV19 combines with J gene TRBJ2-1; TRBD2 aligns across 8 bases. The TCR comes from a middle-aged woman with Graves' hyperthyroidism. Sequenced material: blood. The CDR3 coding sequence is TGTGCCAGTAGATCGTCTAGCGGGCTTCTCCTTGCTTCCTACAATGAGCAGTTCTTC. Amino acid sequence: CASRSSSGLLLASYNEQFF.